The rows below give T cell receptor beta chains drawn from one sample of a study of T cell changes during pregnancy in multiple sclerosis. Clones were read by immunoSEQ multiplex PCR, and TCRdb kept only the in-frame ones, dropping some. This sample carries roughly 67,000 clones, about nine tenths of them seen once, and the ten largest clones take 1.4% to 1.5%. Specimen: peripheral blood, collected in the second trimester of pregnancy. The receptor source for this set is a female donor with multiple sclerosis, enrolled in a pregnancy study. The conserved cysteine and the conserved F or W are not part of the CDR3 here. Each record gives: V gene, D gene, J gene, CDR3 protein. A D gene is named only where the DNA matches it firmly.

>TRBV6-1|-|TRBJ2-7
ASGSPGAVEQY
>TRBV27|TRBD1|TRBJ2-7
ASSWGQGVSYEQY
>TRBV29-1|TRBD2|TRBJ2-3
SVGRLAGVTDTQY
>TRBV27|-|TRBJ2-1
ASIQGGEQF
>TRBV7-9|-|TRBJ2-7
ASSIGQPNEQY
>TRBV6-1|TRBD1|TRBJ1-5
ASSAYAHRGMSNQPQH
>TRBV2|TRBD1|TRBJ2-7
AGETGGAYEQY
>TRBV11-3|TRBD1|TRBJ1-1
ASSLMSGGEAF
>TRBV18|TRBD1|TRBJ1-2
ASSLRTGWNGYT
>TRBV27|-|TRBJ1-3
ASTGGVGNTIY
>TRBV19|-|TRBJ2-3
ASRGTDTQY
>TRBV5-6|TRBD2|TRBJ2-7
ASSQIAGPRALLYEQY
>TRBV7-2|-|TRBJ1-1
ASSLNVQGRTEAF
>TRBV6-6|TRBD2|TRBJ2-7
ASKTGLVDEQY
>TRBV15|-|TRBJ2-1
ATSRDRRYYNEQF